This T cell receptor beta chain appears in the sequencing data of a study of memory CD4+ T cells and cytomegalovirus serostatus. As processed by the authors: Out-of-frame sequences were removed, leaving about 2,300,000 distinct TCRbeta sequences. Using immunoSEQ multiplex PCR, the repertoire was profiled, and TCRdb retains in-frame clones only, with some absent. That table is the source of V, J and clone size, and D and trimming were worked out from the DNA. The sample holds 50,000 to 55,000 clones, around 80% seen once. Single viable CD3+CD4+CD8-CD45RO+ cells were sorted as the memory CD4+ T cells. Sequencing used memory CD4+ T cells from blood. This receptor was identified in an adult in good health and CMV-seronegative.

CDR3: CSVKGQGLGEAFF. The CDR3 DNA reads as TGCAGCGTCAAGGGACAGGGATTGGGTGAAGCTTTCTTT. This chain connects TRBV29-1 to TRBJ1-1; 9 bases map to TRBD1. The CDR3 spans 13 residues. V shed 6 bases, J shed 7 bases, and the junction held 9 bases outside the gene matches. The germline gives CDR1 SQVTM, CDR2 ANQGSEA. Complete variable domain (other parts from reference TRBV29-1 and TRBJ1-1): SAVISQKPSRDICQRGTSLTIQCQVDSQVTMMFWYRQQPGQSLTLIATANQGSEATYESGFVIDKFPISRPNLTFSTLTVSNMSPEDSSIYLCSVKGQGLGEAFFGQGTRLTVV.